The clone carrying this T cell receptor beta chain has more than one count but fewer than ten. V was clipped by 6 bases and J by 1 base, with 16 bases between them. CDR1 and CDR2 (germline): LNHDA, SQIVND (reference sequence). The CDR3 is 16 amino acids. These data originate in a study of blood T cells in healthy people across ages. A second PCR of 7 to 11 cycles used a sample-barcoded 5' primer and a J-beta primer mix. MiXCR, run by TCRdb on the 5' RACE reads, gives a single entry per CDR3 protein. The sample includes hundreds of thousands of distinct CDR3 sequences, less than 35% of them seen just once.

The sample consisted of blood. This chain joins TRBV19 and TRBJ1-5; no firm D call. This sequence was found in a woman aged 80 or older in good health. CDR3 DNA: TGTGCCAGTAGCTCGGTGGTAGGGTTCAGCAATCAGCCCCAGCATTTT. The encoded protein is CASSSVVGFSNQPQHF. The variable domain in full, completed from reference TRBV19 and TRBJ1-5, reads DGGITQSPKYLFRKEGQNVTLSCEQNLNHDAMYWYRQDPGQGLRLIYYSQIVNDFQKGDIAEGYSVSREKKESFPLTVTSAQKNPTAFYLCASSSVVGFSNQPQHFGDGTRLSIL.